This TCR beta chain stems from a study of radiation and T cells in renal cell carcinoma. This CDR3 has 17 amino acids. Germline V CDR1 and CDR2: SGHRS, YFSETQ. The V and J ends lost 4 bases and 2 bases, in that order; junction bases with no gene match: 4. Study findings and constraints: In blood, top tumor clones expanded by 2 weeks, shrinking by 4.

TCRdb's table, derived via immunoSEQ multiplex PCR, lists solely in-frame clones and lacks some. The sample gives approximately 31,000 clones, over 70% of which show up once; roughly a third is in the top ten. Time point meaning: blood 4 weeks post-SBRT, at nephrectomy. As for treatment: 15 Gy SBRT to primary tumor, nephrectomy 4 weeks later. Of note for this clone: Its specificity is not known.

This material consisted of blood, taken from a patient whose treatment included radiotherapy and nephrectomy. This receptor was identified in a man aged 55 to 70 with renal cell carcinoma. The chain joins TRBV5-1 to TRBJ2-1, with 15 bases aligning to TRBD2. The CDR3 spells CASSRTSGRAAYNEQFF. The CDR3 DNA follows: TGCGCCAGCAGCAGGACTAGCGGGAGGGCCGCCTACAATGAGCAGTTCTTC.